The sequence of this T cell receptor (beta chain) was determined in a study of blood T cell repertoires in COVID-19. In the original analysis: Amplification from reference gene primers served as the basis for estimated nucleated cell counts. The assay was immunoSEQ multiplex PCR, and TCRdb's table has in-frame clones only and misses some. The D gene and trimming were derived from the DNA, and the V and J assignments and clone size from that table. The top ten clones hold over 0.95% of a sample with some 400,000 clones, roughly 80% of them seen once. This clone was observed once. Sequencing was done on a sample of peripheral blood. The sequence was collected from a human donor with acute or convalescent COVID-19. The donor label of this sample is uncertain.

Here the CDR3 DNA reads TGTGCCAGCAGCTTAAATCTAGTCACAGATACGCAGTATTTT. This codes for CASSLNLVTDTQYF. The chain has TRBV6-5 and TRBJ2-3; no clear D gene. Trimming shortened V by 6 bases and J by 2 bases, and 12 bases separated the two germline ends. CDR1 is MNHEY, CDR2 SVGAGI, per germline. This CDR3 has 14 amino acids.